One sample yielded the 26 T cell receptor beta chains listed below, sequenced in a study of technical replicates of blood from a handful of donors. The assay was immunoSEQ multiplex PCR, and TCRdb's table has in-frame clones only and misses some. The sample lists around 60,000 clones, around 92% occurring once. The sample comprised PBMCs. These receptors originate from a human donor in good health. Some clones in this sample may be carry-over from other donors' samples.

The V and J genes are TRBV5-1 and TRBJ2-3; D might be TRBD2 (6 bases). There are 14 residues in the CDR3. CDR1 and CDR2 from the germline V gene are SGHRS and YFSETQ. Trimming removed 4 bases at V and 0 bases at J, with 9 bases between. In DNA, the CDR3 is TGCGCCAGCAGCCCCGGGGGAAGCACAGATACGCAGTATTTT. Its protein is CASSPGGSTDTQYF.

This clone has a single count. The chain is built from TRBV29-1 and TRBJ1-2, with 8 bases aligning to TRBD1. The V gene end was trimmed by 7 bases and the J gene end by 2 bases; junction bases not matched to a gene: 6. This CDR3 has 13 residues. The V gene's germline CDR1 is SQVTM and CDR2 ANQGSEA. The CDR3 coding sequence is TGCAGCGCCTGGACAGGGTTAAACTATGGCTACACCTTC. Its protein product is CSAWTGLNYGYTF.

CDR3 nucleotides: TGCGCCAGCAGCTTGGAATTAGCGGGGGGGCCCAATGAGCAGTTCTTC. It translates to CASSLELAGGPNEQFF. V is TRBV5-1 and J is TRBJ2-1, with 11 bases fitting TRBD2. J lost 6 bases, V lost 0 bases, and 5 bases had no gene match. CDR1 and CDR2 (germline): SGHRS, YFSETQ. CDR3 length: 16 amino acids.

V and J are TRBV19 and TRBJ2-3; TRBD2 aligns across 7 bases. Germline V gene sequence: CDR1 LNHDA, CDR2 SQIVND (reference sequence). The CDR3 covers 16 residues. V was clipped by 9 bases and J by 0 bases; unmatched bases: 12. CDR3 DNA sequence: TGTGCCAGCCACTCCGGGGGGATTACTAGCACAGATACGCAGTATTTT. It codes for CASHSGGITSTDTQYF.

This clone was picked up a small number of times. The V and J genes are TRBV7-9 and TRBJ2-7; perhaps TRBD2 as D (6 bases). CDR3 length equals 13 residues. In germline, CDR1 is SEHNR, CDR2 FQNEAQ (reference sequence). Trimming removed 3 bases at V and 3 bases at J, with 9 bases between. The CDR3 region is CASSLYSGYEQYF. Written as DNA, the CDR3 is TGTGCCAGCAGCTTGTATAGCGGCTACGAGCAGTACTTC.

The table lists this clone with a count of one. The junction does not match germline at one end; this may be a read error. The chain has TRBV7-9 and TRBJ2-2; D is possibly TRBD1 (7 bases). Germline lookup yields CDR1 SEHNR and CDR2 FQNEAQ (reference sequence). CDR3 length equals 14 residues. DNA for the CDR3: TGTGCCAGCAGAGCAGGGGGGAACACTGGGGAGCTGTTTTTT. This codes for CASRAGGNTGELFF.

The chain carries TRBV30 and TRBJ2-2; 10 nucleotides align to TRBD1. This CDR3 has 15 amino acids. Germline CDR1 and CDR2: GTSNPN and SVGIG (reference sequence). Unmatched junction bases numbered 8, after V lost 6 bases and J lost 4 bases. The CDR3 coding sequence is TGTGCCTGCCCAGGGGACAGGGGATCCACCGGGGAGCTGTTTTTT. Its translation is CACPGDRGSTGELFF.

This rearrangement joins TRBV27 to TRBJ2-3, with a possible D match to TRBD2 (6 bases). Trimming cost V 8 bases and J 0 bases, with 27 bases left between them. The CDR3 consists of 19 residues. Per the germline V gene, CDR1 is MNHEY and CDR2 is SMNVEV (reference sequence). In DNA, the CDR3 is TGTGCCAGCGGCCGCCGGGACTCGCTTGTTACCTCTAGCACAGATACGCAGTATTTT. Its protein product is CASGRRDSLVTSSTDTQYF.

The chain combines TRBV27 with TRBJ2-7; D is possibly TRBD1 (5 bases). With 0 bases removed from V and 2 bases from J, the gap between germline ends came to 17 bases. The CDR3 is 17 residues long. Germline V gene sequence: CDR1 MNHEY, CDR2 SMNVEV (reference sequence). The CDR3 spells CASSLSTSDTYPYEQYF. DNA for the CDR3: TGTGCCAGCAGTTTATCGACCTCGGACACCTATCCCTACGAGCAGTACTTC.

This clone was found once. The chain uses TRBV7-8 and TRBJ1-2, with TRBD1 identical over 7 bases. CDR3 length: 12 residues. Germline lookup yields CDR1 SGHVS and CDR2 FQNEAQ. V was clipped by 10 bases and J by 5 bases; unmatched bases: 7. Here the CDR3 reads CATTIQGYGYTF. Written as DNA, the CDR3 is TGTGCCACTACCATACAGGGGTATGGCTACACCTTC.

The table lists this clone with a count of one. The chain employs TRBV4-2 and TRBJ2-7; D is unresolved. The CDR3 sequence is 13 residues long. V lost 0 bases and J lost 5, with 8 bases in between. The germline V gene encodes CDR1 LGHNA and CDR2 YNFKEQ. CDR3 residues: CASSQDLADEQYF. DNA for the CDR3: TGTGCCAGCAGCCAAGATCTGGCTGACGAGCAGTACTTC.

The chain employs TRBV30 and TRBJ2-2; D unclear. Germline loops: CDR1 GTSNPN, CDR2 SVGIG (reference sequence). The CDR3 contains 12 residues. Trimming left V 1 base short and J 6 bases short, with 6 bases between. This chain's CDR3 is CAWSGLAGELFF. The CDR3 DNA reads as TGTGCCTGGAGTGGACTCGCCGGGGAGCTGTTTTTT.

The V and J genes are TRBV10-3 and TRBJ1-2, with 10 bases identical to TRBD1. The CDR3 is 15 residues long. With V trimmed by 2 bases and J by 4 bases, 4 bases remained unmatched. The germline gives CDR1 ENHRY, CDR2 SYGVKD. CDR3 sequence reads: CAISEADRGPYGYTF. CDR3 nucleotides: TGTGCCATCAGTGAGGCCGACAGGGGGCCCTATGGCTACACCTTC.

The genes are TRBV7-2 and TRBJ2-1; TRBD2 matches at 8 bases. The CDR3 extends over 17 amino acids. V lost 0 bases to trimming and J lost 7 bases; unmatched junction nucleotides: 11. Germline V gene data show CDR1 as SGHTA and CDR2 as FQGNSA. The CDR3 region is CASSLAGGGTPWNEQFF. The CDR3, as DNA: TGTGCCAGCAGCTTAGCAGGCGGGGGGACACCTTGGAATGAGCAGTTCTTC.

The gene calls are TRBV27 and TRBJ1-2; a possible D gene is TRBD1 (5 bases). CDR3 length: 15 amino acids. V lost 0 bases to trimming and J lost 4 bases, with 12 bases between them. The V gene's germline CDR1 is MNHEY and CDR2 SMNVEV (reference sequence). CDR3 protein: CASSLSGTGGYGYTF. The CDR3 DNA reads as TGTGCCAGCAGTTTATCGGGGACGGGGGGCTATGGCTACACCTTC.

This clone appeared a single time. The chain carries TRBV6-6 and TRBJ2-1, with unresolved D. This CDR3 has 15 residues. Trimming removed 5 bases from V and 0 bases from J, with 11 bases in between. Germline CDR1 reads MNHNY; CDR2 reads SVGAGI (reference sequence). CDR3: CASSLDKSSYNEQFF. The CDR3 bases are TGTGCCAGCAGTCTCGACAAGAGCTCCTACAATGAGCAGTTCTTC.

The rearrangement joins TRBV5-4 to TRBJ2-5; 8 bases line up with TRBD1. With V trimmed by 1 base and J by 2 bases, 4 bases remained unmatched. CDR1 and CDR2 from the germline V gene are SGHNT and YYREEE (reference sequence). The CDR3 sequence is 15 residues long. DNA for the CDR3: TGTGCCAGCAGCTTGAGACAGGGGAAACAAGAGACCCAGTACTTC. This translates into CASSLRQGKQETQYF.

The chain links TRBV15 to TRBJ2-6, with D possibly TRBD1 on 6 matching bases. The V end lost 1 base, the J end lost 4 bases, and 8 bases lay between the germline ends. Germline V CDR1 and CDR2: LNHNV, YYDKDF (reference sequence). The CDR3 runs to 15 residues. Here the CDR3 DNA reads TGTGCCACCAGCAGAGGGGACATCGGGGCCAACGTCCTGACTTTC. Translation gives CATSRGDIGANVLTF.

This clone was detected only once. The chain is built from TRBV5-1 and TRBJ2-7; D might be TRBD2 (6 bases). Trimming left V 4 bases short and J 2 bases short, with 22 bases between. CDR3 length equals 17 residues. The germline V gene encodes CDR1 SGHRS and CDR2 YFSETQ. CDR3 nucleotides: TGCGCCAGCAGCAAAAACGCTGGAGGGAGCGGACCCTACGAGCAGTACTTC. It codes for CASSKNAGGSGPYEQYF.

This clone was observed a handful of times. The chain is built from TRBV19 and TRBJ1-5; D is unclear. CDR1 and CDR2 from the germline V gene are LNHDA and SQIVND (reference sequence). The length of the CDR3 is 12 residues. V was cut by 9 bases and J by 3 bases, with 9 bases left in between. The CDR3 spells CASRGPNQPQHF. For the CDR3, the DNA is TGTGCCAGCCGCGGGCCCAATCAGCCCCAGCATTTT.

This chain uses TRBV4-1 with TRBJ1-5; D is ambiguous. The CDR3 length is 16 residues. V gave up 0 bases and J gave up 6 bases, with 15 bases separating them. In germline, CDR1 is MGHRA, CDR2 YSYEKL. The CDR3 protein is CASSQEIGQVGQPQHF. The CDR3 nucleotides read TGCGCCAGCAGCCAAGAAATAGGTCAGGTAGGTCAGCCCCAGCATTTT.

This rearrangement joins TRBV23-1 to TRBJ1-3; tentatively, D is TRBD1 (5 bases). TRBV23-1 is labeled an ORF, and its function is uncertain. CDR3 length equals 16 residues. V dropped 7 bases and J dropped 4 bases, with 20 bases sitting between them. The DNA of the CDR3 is TGCGCCAGCAAAAAAGACAGAAGACTAGGGGGAAACACCATATATTTT. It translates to CASKKDRRLGGNTIYF.

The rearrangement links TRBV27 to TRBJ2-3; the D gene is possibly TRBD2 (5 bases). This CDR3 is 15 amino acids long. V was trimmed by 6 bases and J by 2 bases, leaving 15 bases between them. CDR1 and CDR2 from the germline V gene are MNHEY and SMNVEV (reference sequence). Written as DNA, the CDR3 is TGTGCCAGCAGCCTGAGCGGCTCCCCCACAGATACGCAGTATTTT. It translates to CASSLSGSPTDTQYF.

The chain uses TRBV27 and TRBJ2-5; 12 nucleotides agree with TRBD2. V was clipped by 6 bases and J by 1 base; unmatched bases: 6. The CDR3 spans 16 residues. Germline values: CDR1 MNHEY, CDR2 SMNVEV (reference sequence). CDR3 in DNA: TGTGCCAGCAGGCGGTCTAGCGGGAGGGTCCAAGAGACCCAGTACTTC. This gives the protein CASRRSSGRVQETQYF.

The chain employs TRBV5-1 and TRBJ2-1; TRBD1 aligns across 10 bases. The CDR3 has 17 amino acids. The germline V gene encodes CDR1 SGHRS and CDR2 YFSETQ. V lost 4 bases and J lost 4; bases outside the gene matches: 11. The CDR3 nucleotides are TGCGCCAGCAGCACAGACAGGGGGCGAACCACTTACAATGAGCAGTTCTTC. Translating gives CASSTDRGRTTYNEQFF.

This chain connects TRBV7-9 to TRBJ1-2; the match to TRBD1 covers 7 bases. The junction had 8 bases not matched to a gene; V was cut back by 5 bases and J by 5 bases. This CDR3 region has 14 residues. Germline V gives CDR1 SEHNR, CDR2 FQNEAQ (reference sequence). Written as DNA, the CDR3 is TGTGCCAGCAGCCGAGATGACAGGGTTTATGGCTACACCTTC. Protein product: CASSRDDRVYGYTF.